The rows below give T cell receptor beta chains drawn from one sample of a study of type 1 and type 2 diabetes patients. TCRdb re-called the multiplex PCR reads with MiXCR, one entry per CDR3 protein. The repertoire holds fewer than 350,000 distinct CDR3 sequences, 40% to 50% seen once, with approximately 15% in the top ten. Sequenced input: peripheral blood mononuclear cells (PBMCs). Receptor source: a man in his late teens or twenties with type 2 diabetes. The CDR3 runs from the conserved cysteine through the conserved F or W. A D gene is named only where the DNA matches it firmly. Some rows have no size entry. The others give once, few or many, or a class for an expanded clone.

V gene	J gene	D gene	clone size	CDR3 DNA	CDR3 protein
TRBV19	TRBJ2-1	TRBD2	NA	TGTGCCAGTAGTACCCTACCTAGCGGGAGCCCCAATGAGCAGTTCTTC	CASSTLPSGSPNEQFF
TRBV20-1	TRBJ2-7	NA	NA	TGCAGTGCCGCGGGACTGAAGGTCTACGAGCAGTACTTC	CSAAGLKVYEQYF
TRBV6-5	TRBJ2-3	TRBD1	NA	TGTGCCAGCGGTCGACAGGGGCGAAAGGTAGATACGCAGTATTTT	CASGRQGRKVDTQYF
TRBV6-6	TRBJ1-2	NA	NA	TGTGCCAGCAGTTACTATGGGAATGGCTACACCTTC	CASSYYGNGYTF
TRBV2	TRBJ1-2	NA	few	TGTGCCAGCAGGTCGGCTAACTATGGCTACACCTTC	CASRSANYGYTF
TRBV15	TRBJ1-1	NA	NA	TGTGCCACCAGCAAAAACAGGGTGAACACTGAAGCTTTCTTT	CATSKNRVNTEAFF
TRBV12-5	TRBJ1-2	NA	NA	TGTGCTAGTGGGGGTTTCAACTATGGCTACACCTTC	CASGGFNYGYTF
TRBV7-2	TRBJ1-1	NA	NA	TGTGCCAGCAGCTTTTTAGCAGTGACAGCGAACACTGAAGCTTTCTTT	CASSFLAVTANTEAFF
TRBV7-3	TRBJ1-6	TRBD1	NA	TGTGCCAGTAGTCTTGTGGGACAGGGGGTCTTAAATTCACCCCTCCACTTT	CASSLVGQGVLNSPLHF
TRBV5-1	TRBJ2-7	TRBD1	NA	TGCGCCAGCAGCCAGAACGGACAGGTCTACGAGCAGTACTTC	CASSQNGQVYEQYF
TRBV27	TRBJ2-3	NA	NA	TGTGCCAGCAGTTCCCCCTCAGATACGCAGTATTTT	CASSSPSDTQYF
TRBV6-2/TRBV6-3	TRBJ1-6	NA	few	TGTGCCAGCAGTTACCGAGGGCAGGGGAGGGATTCACCCCTCCACTTT	CASSYRGQGRDSPLHF
TRBV7-9	TRBJ2-5	NA	NA	TGTGCCAGCAGCTCACGACAGCTCTTCCCAAGTGAGACCCAGTACTTC	CASSSRQLFPSETQYF
TRBV2	TRBJ1-1	NA	NA	TGTGCCAGTAGTTTCACAGGGACGTACACTGAAGCTTTCTTT	CASSFTGTYTEAFF
TRBV19	TRBJ2-5	TRBD1	NA	TGTGCCAGTAGTACAGGGACAGGGGTTGGTGTGACCCAGTACTTC	CASSTGTGVGVTQYF
TRBV28	TRBJ2-5	TRBD1	NA	TGTGCCAGCAGCCTAGAGACAGGGGTGAAGACCCAGTACTTC	CASSLETGVKTQYF
TRBV2	TRBJ1-1	NA	many	TGTGCCAGCACATTCGGGACACCTAACACTGAAGCTTTCTTT	CASTFGTPNTEAFF
TRBV7-2	TRBJ1-5	NA	few	TGTGCCAGCAGCCCCACGCCCCAGTACAATCAGCCCCAGCATTTT	CASSPTPQYNQPQHF
TRBV6-6	TRBJ1-2	NA	few	TGTGCCAGCAGATTAGAGGACTTCTATGGCTACACCTTC	CASRLEDFYGYTF
TRBV7-9	TRBJ2-7	NA	NA	TGTGCCAGCAGCTCGGGAGTTTTGTACGAGCAGTACTTC	CASSSGVLYEQYF
TRBV19	TRBJ1-1	NA	NA	TGTGCCACCTTCCCAGGGTTAGGCACTGAAGTTTTCTTT	CATFPGLGTEVFF
TRBV12-3/TRBV12-4	TRBJ1-1	NA	NA	TGTGCCAGCAGGAAGGGGCTTGAGCCGAACACTGAAGCTTTCTTT	CASRKGLEPNTEAFF
TRBV10-1	TRBJ2-7	NA	NA	TGCGCCAGCAGCCAAGCTGGGGCTATCTACGAGCAGTACTTC	CASSQAGAIYEQYF
TRBV7-2	TRBJ1-1	NA	NA	TGTGCCAGCAGTAAGGACAGCTTCACTGAAGCTTTCTTT	CASSKDSFTEAFF
TRBV9	TRBJ2-1	NA	few	TGTGCCAGCAGCGTCGGCGCTAGCGCAGTCAATGAGCAGTTCTTC	CASSVGASAVNEQFF
TRBV18	TRBJ2-7	TRBD2	NA	TGTGCCAGCTCACCACGGGGACTAGCGGGAGATCAGGAGTACTTC	CASSPRGLAGDQEYF
TRBV7-2	TRBJ2-7	TRBD1	few	TGTGCCAGCAGCTTAACTCCCTGGGACAGGAAAATTCGCTACGAGCAGTACTTC	CASSLTPWDRKIRYEQYF
TRBV6-4	TRBJ2-3	TRBD2	NA	TGTGCCAGCGCCGCCGGGACTAGCGGGGGCACAGATACGCAGTATTTT	CASAAGTSGGTDTQYF
TRBV15	TRBJ1-1	NA	many	TGTGCCACCAGCAGAGTTTATCCTACAGAGAACACTGAAGCTTTCTTT	CATSRVYPTENTEAFF
TRBV20-1	TRBJ2-7	NA	many	TGCAGTGCTAGAGACCGGGGCTACGAGCAGTACTTC	CSARDRGYEQYF
TRBV6-5	TRBJ2-7	TRBD1	NA	TGTGCCAGCAGCTCACCACCCGGGACAGGGGGCGGGGGGAGCGAGCAGTACTTC	CASSSPPGTGGGGSEQYF
TRBV2	TRBJ2-1	NA	few	TGTGCCAGCAGTGGGGCCTCCCCGGATGAGCAGTTCTTC	CASSGASPDEQFF
TRBV2	TRBJ1-5	NA	NA	TGTGCCAGCAGCCCGGACAGAAGCAATCAGCCCCAGCATTTT	CASSPDRSNQPQHF
TRBV20-1	TRBJ1-5	NA	few	TGCAGTGCTTCTAAGCAGGGTGAAAGCAATCAGCCCCAGCATTTT	CSASKQGESNQPQHF
TRBV28	TRBJ1-1	NA	NA	TGTGCCAGCAGTTCCTCGAACACTGAAGCTTTCTTT	CASSSSNTEAFF
TRBV19	TRBJ2-3	NA	few	TGTGCCAGTAGTACGACTAGTGTGGGCACAGATACGCAGTATTTT	CASSTTSVGTDTQYF
TRBV7-9	TRBJ2-1	NA	NA	TGTGCCAGCAGCTTAGATTCGTCCAGGGCCAATGAGCAGTTCTTC	CASSLDSSRANEQFF
TRBV2	TRBJ2-1	NA	NA	TGTGCCAGCAGTTTTGAGCCATCCTACAATGAGCAGTTCTTC	CASSFEPSYNEQFF
TRBV10-2	TRBJ2-3	NA	many	TGCGCCAGCAGTCCGGACCGCCACACAGATACGCAGTATTTT	CASSPDRHTDTQYF
TRBV6-1	TRBJ1-6	TRBD1	NA	TGTGCCAGCAGTTACCGGGACAGGGCCAGGAGCTCCTATAATTCACCCCTCCACTTT	CASSYRDRARSSYNSPLHF
TRBV19	TRBJ2-1	TRBD2	NA	TGCGCCAGCAGTAGGGGGGCGGGAGGGCCTGAGTTCTTC	CASSRGAGGPEFF
TRBV19	TRBJ2-3	TRBD2	NA	TGTGCCAGTAGTATGCCAGCGGGAGGATTGACAGATACGCAGTATTTT	CASSMPAGGLTDTQYF
TRBV2	TRBJ2-7	TRBD2	NA	TGTGCCAGCAGTTTATCGGGACTAGCGGCTGAGCAGTACTTC	CASSLSGLAAEQYF
TRBV7-8	TRBJ1-1	TRBD1	NA	TGTGCCAGCAGCTCTTCCGGGACAGGGGGCAGGCGCACTGAAGCTTTCTTT	CASSSSGTGGRRTEAFF
TRBV28	TRBJ1-2	TRBD1	few	TGTGCCAGCACCCGGGGACAGCTCTATGGCTACACCTTC	CASTRGQLYGYTF
TRBV29-1	TRBJ2-3	NA	few	TGCAGCGTTGCTGGGGGCGAGGTTTACTCGAGTACGCAGTATTTT	CSVAGGEVYSSTQYF
TRBV7-9	TRBJ2-7	TRBD1	few	TGTGCCAGCAGCTTAGCGCACGGACAGGGGTACGAGCAGTACTTC	CASSLAHGQGYEQYF
TRBV7-2	TRBJ2-3	NA	few	TGTGCCAGCAGCCAAGAGAGCACAGATACGCAGTATTTT	CASSQESTDTQYF
TRBV28	TRBJ1-1	NA	NA	TGTGCCAGCAGTTTGGCGAGGGCCTTAAGCGACACTGAAGCTTTCTTT	CASSLARALSDTEAFF
TRBV19	TRBJ2-5	TRBD1	NA	TGTGCCAGTAGTAAGGGGGCTTGGGAGACCCAGTACTTC	CASSKGAWETQYF
TRBV19	TRBJ1-5	TRBD1	NA	TGTGCCAGTATCGCGGACAGGGGTGATGTAAGCAATCAGCCCCAGCATTTT	CASIADRGDVSNQPQHF
TRBV20-1	TRBJ2-7	TRBD1	NA	TGCAGTGCTGTGGACAGGGACGTGCAGCAGTACTTC	CSAVDRDVQQYF
TRBV12-3/TRBV12-4	TRBJ1-1	TRBD1	NA	TGTGCCAGCATCTGGGACAGGGGAAACACTGAAGCTTTCTTT	CASIWDRGNTEAFF
TRBV7-6	TRBJ1-3	TRBD1	once	TGTGCCAGCAGCTTAGGGACAGGACCTGGAAACACCATATATTTT	CASSLGTGPGNTIYF
TRBV2	TRBJ2-3	NA	NA	TGTGCCAGCAGTGAAGAAGGGCTAGCTGGAGATACGCAGTATTTT	CASSEEGLAGDTQYF
TRBV6-5	TRBJ1-6	NA	few	TGTGCCAGCAGTTCCCGGCCAGGGGTACCACCCCTCCACTTT	CASSSRPGVPPLHF